This TCR beta chain is from a study of shared clonotypes between healthy human individuals. Concerning this clone: Its antigen remains unknown.

General study results and limits: Estimated clonotype richness was generally higher in naive than memory subsets. Non-shared clonotypes displayed generation probabilities falling below those of clonotypes present in all four donors.

Assay execution proceeded at the deep level. Using immunoSEQ multiplex PCR, the repertoire was profiled, and TCRdb retains in-frame clones only, with some absent. The data contain about 660,000 clones, 74% of them singletons. V dropped 4 bases and J dropped 0 bases, with 17 bases sitting between them. This CDR3 contains 17 residues. Germline V gives CDR1 MGHRA, CDR2 YSYEKL. The sequencing input was memory CD4+ T cells sorted from blood. Subset noted: CD45RA-negative fraction. The V gene is TRBV4-1, the J gene TRBJ2-3, with D possibly TRBD2 on 6 matching bases. This TCR came from a woman in her 30s in good health. Here the CDR3 reads CASSPRGSGSSTDTQYF. The CDR3 region has the DNA TGCGCCAGCAGCCCCAGAGGTAGCGGATCTAGCACAGATACGCAGTATTTT.